The 25 T cell receptor beta chains below all came from one sample that was sequenced in a study of naive and memory T cell subsets. Both TRBC1 and TRBC2 were covered by a beta constant-region primer of two equimolar oligonucleotides. TCRdb itself ran the UMI-ligation and nested PCR reads through MiXCR, one entry per CDR3 protein. The sample lists approximately 82,000 distinct CDR3 sequences; 6% to 7.5% were seen once. The sequenced sample consisted of central memory CD4+ T cells from blood. The receptors were gathered from a human donor in good health.

In its sample, this clonotype was seen many times. The V gene is TRBV6-2 or TRBV6-3, the J gene TRBJ1-1, with TRBD1 matching over 7 bases. The J segment lost 6 bases and the V segment lost 6 bases, leaving 13 bases of the junction unmatched. Germline loops: CDR1 MNHEY, CDR2 SVGEGT. The CDR3 totals 15 residues. CDR3 nucleotide sequence: TGTGCCAGCAGAAAACCGACAGGGTTGTCCGCTGAAGCTTTCTTT. It yields the protein CASRKPTGLSAEAFF.

This clonotype was found a few times. CDR3 sequence (DNA): TGTGCCATCAGTGAGTCCCTATATACAGATACGCAGTATTTT. It codes for CAISESLYTDTQYF. The V and J genes are TRBV10-3 and TRBJ2-3; D uncertain. Trimming removed 0 bases at V and 3 bases at J, with 7 bases between. Germline loops: CDR1 ENHRY, CDR2 SYGVKD. This CDR3 region has 14 residues.

This clonotype showed up many times. The chain joins TRBV29-1 to TRBJ1-1; 7 bases agree with TRBD1. Germline trimming cut 1 base from V and 4 bases from J; bases unmatched to any gene: 12. CDR3 size: 16 residues. The germline gives CDR1 SQVTM, CDR2 ANQGSEA. The CDR3 here is CSVEGGRGKLSTEAFF. In DNA, the CDR3 is TGCAGCGTTGAAGGCGGCAGGGGGAAGTTAAGCACTGAAGCTTTCTTT.

The CDR3 DNA sequence: TGTGCCAGCAGCCCCACCCCCCCGACAGGGGTCGGAAACACCATATATTTT. It yields the protein CASSPTPPTGVGNTIYF. The rearrangement links TRBV9 to TRBJ1-3; TRBD1 agrees at 8 bases. Germline lookup yields CDR1 SGDLS and CDR2 YYNGEE. V was pared by 4 bases and J by 4 bases, with 13 bases of the junction left unmatched. The CDR3 loop spans 17 amino acids.

This clonotype was observed many times. The chain recombines TRBV11-1 with TRBJ2-3; no firm D call. In germline, CDR1 is SGHAT, CDR2 FQDESV (reference sequence). The CDR3 runs to 13 residues. V was shortened by 2 bases and J by 6 bases, with 9 bases between the two germline ends. CDR3 protein: CASSLYNADTQYF. The CDR3 DNA is TGTGCCAGCAGCTTATATAACGCGGATACGCAGTATTTT.

This clonotype was recorded a few times. This chain connects TRBV6-2 or TRBV6-3 to TRBJ2-2; 10 bases are a match to TRBD2. Germline values: CDR1 MNHEY, CDR2 SVGEGT. The CDR3 length is 15 residues. V lost 5 bases, J lost 6 bases, and 6 bases stayed unmatched. CDR3 residues: CASSLLAGSAGELFF. In DNA, the CDR3 is TGTGCCAGCAGTCTACTAGCGGGGTCGGCCGGGGAGCTGTTTTTT.

The sample holds a few counts of this clonotype. The chain recombines TRBV15 with TRBJ2-1; 8 bases fit TRBD1. CDR1 LNHNV and CDR2 YYDKDF come from the germline V gene (reference sequence). The length of the CDR3 is 17 residues. V lost 0 bases to trimming and J lost 9 bases; unmatched junction nucleotides: 13. This CDR3 reads CATSRDKADRVVVEQFF. CDR3 sequence (DNA): TGTGCCACCAGCAGAGATAAGGCGGACAGGGTAGTGGTTGAGCAGTTCTTC.

This sequence joins TRBV12-3 or TRBV12-4 and TRBJ2-1, with D perhaps TRBD2 (5 bases). This CDR3 region has 13 residues. The V end was cut by 0 bases, the J end by 13 bases, with 13 bases between. The CDR3 DNA follows: TGTGCCAGCAGTTTAGCCCTGACTGCGGGTCAGTTCTTC. It translates to CASSLALTAGQFF.

This clonotype was detected only a few times. V and J are TRBV12-3 or TRBV12-4 and TRBJ2-7; 8 bases match TRBD2. The ends lost 7 bases at V and 3 bases at J; junction bases unmatched: 5. The CDR3 has 13 amino acids. CDR3 protein: CASTRGRSYEQYF. The CDR3 bases are TGTGCCAGCACACGCGGGAGGAGCTACGAGCAGTACTTC.

There are many counts of this clonotype. V gene TRBV5-1 combines with J gene TRBJ1-1; D is unclear. The CDR3 is 12 amino acids. Trimming cost V 1 base and J 8 bases, with 9 bases left between them. Germline V CDR1 and CDR2: SGHRS, YFSETQ. The CDR3 DNA is TGCGCCAGCAGCTTGACGTGGGGAGAAGCTTTCTTT. This encodes CASSLTWGEAFF.

The gene calls are TRBV12-3 or TRBV12-4 and TRBJ2-3, with D perhaps TRBD2 (6 bases). There are 14 residues in the CDR3. V was pared by 3 bases and J by 3 bases, with 10 bases between. The CDR3 spells CASSFLAGTDTQYF. The CDR3 nucleotides read TGTGCCAGCAGTTTCCTGGCGGGGACAGATACGCAGTATTTT.

This clonotype has ten or more counts. This rearrangement joins TRBV2 to TRBJ1-1, with a tentative D call TRBD1 (5 bases). The CDR3 consists of 13 residues. Per the germline V gene, CDR1 is SNHLY and CDR2 is FYNNEI. V gave up 3 bases and J gave up 6 bases, with 11 bases separating them. CDR3 region: CASSDGPGSEAFF. For the CDR3, the DNA is TGTGCCAGCAGTGACGGTCCAGGGTCTGAAGCTTTCTTT.

This clonotype was recorded at least ten times. This sequence joins TRBV6-2 or TRBV6-3 and TRBJ2-5; unclear D gene. Trimming shortened V by 2 bases and J by 5 bases, and 3 bases separated the two germline ends. Germline CDR1 is MNHEY and CDR2 is SVGEGT. The CDR3 has 11 residues. CDR3 amino acids: CASSYRETQYF. Here the CDR3 DNA reads TGTGCCAGCAGTTACCGGGAGACCCAGTACTTC.

This rearrangement joins TRBV20-1 to TRBJ2-3; 15 bases are a match to TRBD2. Germline CDR1 is DFQATT and CDR2 is SNEGSKA (reference sequence). V was pared by 6 bases and J by 4 bases, with 11 bases of the junction left unmatched. The CDR3 sequence is 17 residues long. The CDR3 bases are TGCAGTGCCGCGTCGGGACTAGCGGGAGGCAGGGCAGATACGCAGTATTTT. It is translated as CSAASGLAGGRADTQYF.

In this sample, this clonotype turned up many times. As DNA, the CDR3 is TGTGCCACCAATTCAAACTATGGCTACACCTTC. Translating it yields CATNSNYGYTF. The gene calls are TRBV28 and TRBJ1-2; D ambiguous. The V gene lost 10 bases and the J gene lost 2 bases, with 8 bases spanning the gap. The CDR3 covers 11 residues. Germline V gives CDR1 MDHEN, CDR2 SYDVKM.

V is TRBV4-2 and J is TRBJ2-1, with TRBD2 identical over 7 bases. Germline trimming cut 0 bases from V and 3 bases from J; bases unmatched to any gene: 5. The CDR3 contains 16 residues. Germline assignment: CDR1 LGHNA and CDR2 YNFKEQ. CDR3: CASSQEAGGNYNEQFF. DNA for the CDR3: TGTGCCAGCAGCCAAGAGGCCGGGGGGAACTACAATGAGCAGTTCTTC.

The chain recombines TRBV29-1 with TRBJ2-3; possibly TRBD2 for D (5 bases). Germline CDR1 and CDR2: SQVTM and ANQGSEA. Trimming cost V 4 bases and J 1 base, with 15 bases left between them. This CDR3 has 15 residues. DNA for the CDR3: TGCAGCGTTGCTGGGCTAGCAGCCGGCACAGATACGCAGTATTTT. Its translation: CSVAGLAAGTDTQYF.

This clonotype showed up many times. The V call is TRBV6-9, the J call TRBJ1-5, with 9 bases matching TRBD1. V gave up 0 bases and J gave up 0 bases; unmatched junction bases: 18. CDR1 and CDR2 (germline): MNHGY, SVAAGI. This CDR3 region has 22 residues. This CDR3 reads CASSYSALRDRERHYSNQPQHF. The CDR3, as DNA: TGTGCCAGCAGTTATTCGGCTCTCCGGGACAGGGAACGCCATTATAGCAATCAGCCCCAGCATTTT.

This clonotype was found many times. The rearrangement uses TRBV27 and TRBJ2-1, with 14 bases fitting TRBD2. Germline V gene data show CDR1 as MNHEY and CDR2 as SMNVEV (reference sequence). This CDR3 spans 19 amino acids. V was pared by 6 bases and J by 6 bases, with 16 bases of the junction left unmatched. The CDR3 DNA reads TGTGCCAGCAGGCGGAAGGGACTAGCGGGAGTGGGTGGAGGCAATGAGCAGTTCTTC. It translates to CASRRKGLAGVGGGNEQFF.

The chain employs TRBV7-2 and TRBJ2-1; D might be TRBD1 (5 bases). Germline CDR1 is SGHTA and CDR2 is FQGNSA. The CDR3 is made up of 13 amino acids. V shed 5 bases and J shed 4 bases, with 9 bases lying between them. The CDR3 coding sequence is TGTGCCAGCAGCCTGACAGAGTACAATGAGCAGTTCTTC. Its translation is CASSLTEYNEQFF.

On this clonotype itself: A junction end diverges from the germline sequence, so it may reflect a read error. The rearrangement links TRBV6-6 to TRBJ1-5; possible D gene TRBD1, 5 bases. Germline lookup yields CDR1 MNHNY and CDR2 SVGAGI (reference sequence). The CDR3 contains 13 residues. CDR3 DNA: TGTGGCAGCAGTTTGGGGCAGAATCAGCCCCAGCATTTT. Its translation is CGSSLGQNQPQHF.

The chain employs TRBV20-1 and TRBJ1-4; weak D call: TRBD1 (6 bases). In germline, CDR1 is DFQATT, CDR2 SNEGSKA (reference sequence). The CDR3 length is 14 residues. V was pared by 6 bases and J by 3 bases, with 14 bases between. This chain's CDR3 is CSAEYRDPNEKLFF. CDR3 DNA sequence: TGCAGTGCGGAATACAGGGACCCTAATGAAAAACTGTTTTTT.

The V gene is TRBV14, the J gene TRBJ2-2, with D hard to call. This CDR3 has 13 residues. Germline CDR1 is SGHDN and CDR2 is FVKESK. Trimming removed 3 bases from V and 6 bases from J, with 8 bases in between. CDR3 nucleotide sequence: TGTGCCAGCAGCCATTTACGGGCCGGGGAGCTGTTTTTT. Its protein product is CASSHLRAGELFF.

J is TRBJ2-3 and V is TRBV15; maybe TRBD1 (5 bases). The V gene lost 8 bases and the J gene lost 0 bases, with 15 bases spanning the gap. Per the germline V gene, CDR1 is LNHNV and CDR2 is YYDKDF (reference sequence). The CDR3 totals 15 residues. CDR3 DNA: TGTGCCACCCAAGGGCAGGGATTTAGCACAGATACGCAGTATTTT. Protein: CATQGQGFSTDTQYF.

This clonotype was counted only a few times. The V call is TRBV29-1, the J call TRBJ1-3; 8 bases are a match to TRBD1. CDR3 length: 13 amino acids. Unmatched junction bases numbered 8, after V lost 6 bases and J lost 7 bases. Per germline, CDR1 SQVTM and CDR2 ANQGSEA. The CDR3 nucleotides read TGCAGCGTCGGGACAGGACCGTCGAACACCATATATTTT. It translates to CSVGTGPSNTIYF.